This note documents a single T cell receptor beta chain sequence. In the authors' workflow: It was from reference gene primer amplification that nucleated cell counts were estimated. Assay used: immunoSEQ multiplex PCR; TCRdb lists only in-frame clones, some missing. V, J and clone size reflect that table, while D and trimming were determined from the DNA. The sample shows about 110,000 clones, roughly 82% of them seen only once. The CDR3 sequence is 16 residues long. The germline gives CDR1 LNHDA, CDR2 SQIVND (reference sequence). The V gene end was trimmed by 5 bases and the J gene end by 2 bases; junction bases not matched to a gene: 12. The data were obtained in a study of blood T cell repertoires in COVID-19.

The sequenced sample was peripheral blood. The chain has TRBV19 and TRBJ2-7, with 7 bases identical to TRBD1. This receptor was obtained from a woman aged 60-70 years with acute or convalescent COVID-19. The CDR3 DNA sequence: TGTGCCAGTAGTCCTCGAGGGACAGCGCGACCCTACGAGCAGTACTTC. Amino acids: CASSPRGTARPYEQYF. Full variable domain (remainder filled in from reference TRBV19 and TRBJ2-7): DGGITQSPKYLFRKEGQNVTLSCEQNLNHDAMYWYRQDPGQGLRLIYYSQIVNDFQKGDIAEGYSVSREKKESFPLTVTSAQKNPTAFYLCASSPRGTARPYEQYFGPGTRLTVT.